This entry features one TCR beta chain sequence. Enrollees, about 18 to 89 years old, lived in 24 US areas. Clinical history reported by participants formed the basis on which cohorts were assigned. The CDR3 has 18 amino acids. The V gene's germline CDR1 is SQVTM and CDR2 ANQGSEA. With 6 bases clipped from V and 1 base from J, the junction kept 14 bases outside the gene matches. Original handling: Using reference gene primer amplification, nucleated cell counts were estimated. Data came from immunoSEQ multiplex PCR; TCRdb stores just in-frame clones and leaves some out. Clonal size and the V and J genes are those of that table, whereas D and trimming came from the DNA. The sample has 250,000 or so clones; under 85% are singletons. This entry belongs to a study of blood T cell repertoires in COVID-19. Study-wide context: Collection of acute and convalescent COVID-19 samples took place in the United States, Italy and Spain.

The V call is TRBV29-1, the J call TRBJ2-3; 12 nucleotides line up with TRBD2. The receptor's source is a man aged 55-75 years who had recovered from COVID-19. Sequences were obtained from PBMCs or T cells enriched from blood (not recorded which). In DNA, the CDR3 is TGCAGCGTCGGAACAACTAGCGGGGGGACACGGGGCACAGATACGCAGTATTTT. It translates to CSVGTTSGGTRGTDTQYF.